Here is one T cell receptor (beta chain) with its context. Antigen specificity is unknown. Measured with immunoSEQ multiplex PCR; TCRdb has only the in-frame clones, and not every one. The repertoire holds approximately 86,000 clones, 92% seen once, with around 0.38% in the top ten. CDR1 is SNHLY and CDR2 is FYNNEI in the germline V gene. This CDR3 has 15 residues. Trimming took 7 bases from V and 5 from J; bases not matched to a gene: 13. The data stem from a study of graft-versus-host responses after intestinal transplantation. About the study: Transplant types were multivisceral, liver-intestinal, or isolated intestinal. Recipients were all induced with anti-thymocyte globulin, then given tacrolimus and steroids for around three years.

Study-level points and caveats: Recipient bone marrow held GvH clones, some seen earlier in ileum or blood. An association linked early post-transplant HvG declines with peak circulating GvH clone levels.

The chain has TRBV2 and TRBJ2-7; TRBD2 aligns across 8 bases. The sequenced sample was unstimulated CD8+ T cells sorted from spleen or lymph node cells, obtained before transplant. This TCR was recovered from a human donor who was the organ donor for an intestinal transplant. This CDR3 is CASTPFSGVGNEQYF. The CDR3 coding sequence is TGTGCCAGCACCCCCTTTAGCGGGGTGGGGAACGAGCAGTACTTC.